This entry describes one T cell receptor (beta chain). Its antigen is unknown. The data originate from a study of cytomegalovirus exposure and HLA in healthy donors. Study findings and constraints: Specificity for CMV antigens was confirmed in vitro for a few of the CMV-associated chains.

V trimming: 8 bases; J trimming: 8 bases; junction bases outside the gene matches: 11. Germline CDR1 is SGHRS and CDR2 is YFSETQ. The CDR3 has 14 residues. Using immunoSEQ multiplex PCR, the repertoire was profiled, and TCRdb retains in-frame clones only, with some absent. The table includes roughly 200,000 clones, about three quarters detected once. Sequencing was carried out using PBMCs. The receptor was derived from a woman aged 25 to 39 in good health and CMV-seronegative. This rearrangement joins TRBV5-1 to TRBJ2-1, with 9 bases identical to TRBD1. Written as DNA, the CDR3 is TGCGCCAGTCACCGGGACAGGGATTTCGATGAGCAGTTCTTC. The encoded protein is CASHRDRDFDEQFF.